This T cell receptor (beta chain) stems from a study of PD-1 blockade in classical Hodgkin lymphoma (dated by TCRdb to 2020 to 2022). Notes on the research overall: Nivolumab dosing was 3 mg/kg intravenously every 2 weeks, continuing until either disease progression or unacceptable toxicity. The study used CyTOF and TCR beta sequencing to define a peripheral blood immune signature of response to PD-1 blockade in classical Hodgkin lymphoma. The research as a whole found: The study covered only a single clinical trial cohort, and the causes of the repertoire differences, possibly disease activity or prior therapy, were still not defined. Lower diversity was observed in patients in whom nivolumab was started less than 1 year after ASCT, and these patients were excluded from later analyses so that confounding by immune reconstitution would be avoided. A significant rise by C4D1 was seen in CD4+ but not CD8+ TCR diversity (p=0.0027 vs p=0.16), with the rise being most apparent in complete responders (p=0.02). Baseline TCR diversity was reported as lower in newly diagnosed patients than in healthy donors, and lower still in relapsed/refractory patients. Baseline diversity similar to that of newly diagnosed patients was observed in trial patients achieving complete response, whereas significantly lower diversity was observed in partial responders and progressors.

The intended sense of this specimen's time point label: cycle 4 day 1 (C4D1), after 5 to 7 weeks of nivolumab. Every trial patient had relapsed following autologous stem cell transplantation, and prior brentuximab vedotin exposure was what differed among cohorts A, B and C. A Miltenyi CD8+ T cell isolation kit was used for magnetic negative selection to purify CD8+ T cells from thawed PBMCs. The trial cohort comprised about 60 patients with relapsed/refractory classical Hodgkin lymphoma whose best overall responses were complete response, partial response or progressive disease. In the multi-cohort phase II CheckMate 205 trial, trial patients received single-agent nivolumab. An independent review committee assessed best overall response by applying the 2007 International Working Group response criteria. Trial PBMCs were collected just before the start of nivolumab (C1D1) and during therapy at cycle 2 day 1 and cycle 4 day 1. Peripheral blood was collected in 8 mL Vacutainer Cell Preparation Tubes, from which PBMCs were isolated by centrifugation and then cryopreserved. Purified CD4+ and CD8+ fractions were prepared only for cases with an additional available PBMC sample. Magnetically labelled cells were removed on LS columns in a quadroMACS separator, and the flow-through was collected as the purified fraction.

The Qiagen DNeasy kit was used to extract genomic DNA from unsorted PBMCs and from the negatively selected CD4+ and CD8+ fractions. TCR beta CDR3 regions were subjected to amplification by immunoSEQ multiplex PCR with primers that anneal to V and J segments. A synthetic immune receptor repertoire was used to minimize amplification bias, and remaining bias was computationally removed after sequencing. On the authors' methods: Custom Python scripts were used to quantify repertoire diversity as the Shannon entropy index. Unsorted, CD4+ and CD8+ repertoires were analyzed separately, except in combined analyses where CD4+ and CD8+ sequences were merged in silico. A clone counted as expanded when the clone's frequency after treatment rose at least 2-fold relative to C1D1, and clones undetected at baseline were given a pseudocount of 0.5. Singleton clones were defined as clones with 0 or 1 copy at C1D1, and non-singleton clones were defined as clones with 2 or more copies. Clones expanded in unsorted samples were assigned a CD4+, CD8+ or unknown annotation through matching of protein sequences in sorted samples from the same patient. Wilcoxon tests on paired samples were used to test changes in diversity from C1D1 to C4D1. TCRdb took over this immuneACCESS table, retaining in-frame rearrangements with V and J assigned. Such tables are incomplete; in checked studies, under half of the missing clones stem from an unresolved V gene, and the remainder is unexplained. The V and J calls and clone size come from that table; D and trimming were worked out from the DNA. The sample includes about 7,300 clones, with 77% observed a single time. The ten biggest clones cover approximately 30% of the sample.

Including cysteine and phenylalanine, the CDR3 has 17 amino acids. Only the CDR3 part of the read is kept: 51 bases, read in frame from the first base. CDR1 and CDR2, looked up from the germline V gene (reference sequence), are SEHNR and FQNEAQ. V is pruned by 5 bases and J by 0 bases, leaving 5 bases of the junction without a gene match. For this clone: The antigen it recognizes is unknown. No quality values exist for individual bases; no much larger clone is one base distant.

The chain is made from TRBV7-9 and TRBJ2-6, with 9 central nucleotides matching TRBD2. This sample comprised CD8+ T cells from blood, obtained before the fourth cycle of nivolumab. The TCR originated in a human donor with classical Hodgkin lymphoma. The nucleotide sequence reads TGTGCCAGCAGCGGGGGGACTAGCTTCTCTGGGGCCAACGTCCTGACTTTC. Its translation reads: CASSGGTSFSGANVLTF.